What follows are 17 T cell receptor beta chains derived from one specimen sequenced in a study of T cell repertoires in cytomegalovirus infection. TCRdb analysed the reads with MiXCR anew, one entry per CDR3 protein. The repertoire holds approximately 76,000 distinct CDR3 sequences, with around 3.4% as singletons. Sequenced sample: PBMCs. Every receptor here comes from a human donor in good health (CMV status not recorded). Some clones in this sample may be carry-over from other donors' samples.

As for this clonotype: The conserved closing phenylalanine or tryptophan is absent in this CDR3, likely reflecting a read error. The V and J genes are TRBV7-2 and TRBJ2-1; the match to TRBD2 covers 10 bases. This CDR3 has 14 amino acids. In germline, CDR1 is SGHTA, CDR2 FQGNSA. CDR3 amino acids: CASSLAGGNNEQFV. CDR3 DNA: TGTGCTAGCAGCTTAGCGGGGGGTAACAATGAGCAGTTCGTC.

This clonotype was seen many times. The chain has TRBV2 and TRBJ1-2, with 7 bases identical to TRBD1. CDR1 and CDR2 (germline): SNHLY, FYNNEI. V lost 4 bases, J lost 0 bases, and 5 bases stayed unmatched. This CDR3 contains 15 residues. CDR3 region: CASSGGTEPNYGYTF. The CDR3, as DNA: TGTGCCAGCAGTGGCGGGACAGAGCCTAACTATGGCTACACCTTC.

Comments on this clonotype: Since a much larger clone is just one base distant, this may be a read error. The chain carries TRBV12-3 or TRBV12-4 and TRBJ1-5; D is uncertain. The CDR3 covers 13 residues. The CDR3 nucleotides are TGTGGCAGCAGGTCGGACGGCAATCAGCCCCAGCATTTT. Protein: CGSRSDGNQPQHF.

This clonotype was observed at least ten times. The chain combines TRBV19 with TRBJ1-4, with a weak D call TRBD1 (6 bases). The germline V gene has CDR1 LNHDA and CDR2 SQIVND (reference sequence). The CDR3 is 15 amino acids. The ends were cut back, 7 bases at V and 7 bases at J, with 19 bases in the middle. The CDR3 reads CASKSDPGAIEKLFF. The CDR3 DNA sequence: TGTGCCAGTAAATCGGATCCGGGGGCGATTGAAAAACTGTTTTTT.

This clonotype was seen many times. This rearrangement joins TRBV10-3 to TRBJ2-5, with 8 positions matching TRBD2. This CDR3 is 15 amino acids long. V gave up 5 bases and J gave up 4 bases; unmatched junction bases: 9. Germline V CDR1 and CDR2: ENHRY, SYGVKD. CDR3 sequence (DNA): TGTGCCATCAGTCAGCGGGGGTCCCCTGGAGAGACCCAGTACTTC. Translation: CAISQRGSPGETQYF.

This clonotype has ten or more counts. The chain uses TRBV6-8 and TRBJ2-1; 8 positions agree with TRBD1. The CDR3 length is 16 residues. CDR1 is MNHGY and CDR2 is SAAAGT in the germline V gene. V dropped 10 bases and J dropped 6; count of bases not matched to a gene: 17. In nucleotides, the CDR3 is TGTGCCAACAAGCCGACCCGGGACAGGAGAAGCAATGAGCAGTTCTTC. Translated, it gives CANKPTRDRRSNEQFF.

This clonotype was found many times. J is TRBJ2-7 and V is TRBV5-6; D ambiguous. The CDR3 runs to 14 residues. V was clipped by 5 bases and J by 2 bases, with 14 bases between them. Germline V gene lookup returns CDR1 SGHDT and CDR2 YYEEEE. Here the CDR3 reads CASSNLIGPYEQYF. As DNA, the CDR3 is TGTGCCAGCAGTAATCTCATTGGCCCCTACGAGCAGTACTTC.

This clonotype was counted at least ten times. This sequence joins TRBV7-2 and TRBJ2-5, with 11 nucleotides matching TRBD1. The CDR3 length is 16 residues. Trimming removed 5 bases from V and 3 bases from J; junction bases left unmatched: 8. Germline-derived CDR1 and CDR2 are SGHTA and FQGNSA. Here the CDR3 DNA reads TGTGCCAGCAGCCCCCCTGGGACAGGGGGGAAAGAGACCCAGTACTTC. Its protein is CASSPPGTGGKETQYF.

The sample holds many counts of this clonotype. The chain links TRBV20-1 to TRBJ1-5, with D maybe TRBD1 (6 bases). Per the germline V gene, CDR1 is DFQATT and CDR2 is SNEGSKA (reference sequence). The CDR3 is made up of 18 amino acids. Trimming shortened V by 3 bases and J by 0 bases, and 21 bases separated the two germline ends. In nucleotides, the CDR3 is TGCAGTGCTAGGAAACAGGGAGGATTTATATCTAGCAATCAGCCCCAGCATTTT. Amino acids: CSARKQGGFISSNQPQHF.

At least ten counts were recorded for this clonotype. The chain employs TRBV7-2 and TRBJ1-5, with D unclear. CDR1 SGHTA and CDR2 FQGNSA come from the germline V gene. Trimming took off 3 bases at V and 4 bases at J, with 13 bases between the two ends. The CDR3 is 15 residues long. CDR3 nucleotides: TGTGCCAGCAGCTTCGGTACGGCACTTAATCAGCCCCAGCATTTT. It translates to CASSFGTALNQPQHF.

This clonotype was seen many times. This sequence joins TRBV10-3 and TRBJ1-1; D gene uncertain. In germline, CDR1 is ENHRY, CDR2 SYGVKD. With 10 bases removed from V and 0 bases from J, the gap between germline ends came to 12 bases. The CDR3 totals 13 residues. The CDR3 spells CATGKIMNTEAFF. The DNA of the CDR3 is TGTGCCACCGGGAAGATTATGAACACTGAAGCTTTCTTT.

This clonotype was observed many times. The genes are TRBV7-2 and TRBJ1-2; D uncertain. V lost 1 base and J 4 bases, leaving 13 bases between the germline ends. Per the germline V gene, CDR1 is SGHTA and CDR2 is FQGNSA. This CDR3 comprises 15 residues. In DNA, the CDR3 is TGTGCCAGCAGCTTAGGGAAGGAGGCCCCCTATGGCTACACCTTC. It codes for CASSLGKEAPYGYTF.

This clonotype was seen repeatedly, ten times or more. J is TRBJ1-2 and V is TRBV6-2 or TRBV6-3, with a tentative D call TRBD1 (5 bases). CDR1 and CDR2 (germline): MNHEY, SVGEGT. The CDR3 has 14 amino acids. The V end was cut by 6 bases, the J end by 0 bases, with 11 bases between. The CDR3 here is CASSYGGANYGYTF. The CDR3 nucleotides read TGTGCCAGCAGCTACGGGGGTGCTAACTATGGCTACACCTTC.

At least ten counts were recorded for this clonotype. The rearrangement joins TRBV7-9 to TRBJ1-3; no definite D call. The CDR3 runs to 14 residues. Trimming left V 4 bases short and J 4 bases short, with 11 bases between. Looked up from germline, CDR1 is SEHNR and CDR2 is FQNEAQ (reference sequence). The CDR3 DNA reads TGTGCCAGCAGCTCCCTCAGCGGCGGAAACACCATATATTTT. Residues: CASSSLSGGNTIYF.

At least ten counts were recorded for this clonotype. The chain is built from TRBV20-1 and TRBJ2-1; weak D call: TRBD1 (6 bases). The CDR3 has 16 amino acids. The V end was cut by 3 bases, the J end by 0 bases, with 15 bases between. Germline V lookup: CDR1 DFQATT, CDR2 SNEGSKA (reference sequence). CDR3 amino acids: CSASDNARGSYNEQFF. In nucleotides, the CDR3 is TGCAGTGCTAGTGACAATGCCAGGGGCTCCTACAATGAGCAGTTCTTC.

Many counts were recorded for this clonotype. The V call is TRBV4-3, the J call TRBJ2-3; TRBD2 agrees at 7 bases. V gave up 3 bases and J gave up 8 bases; unmatched junction bases: 14. This CDR3 region has 16 residues. Germline V lookup: CDR1 LGHNA, CDR2 YSLEER. CDR3 nucleotides: TGCGCCAGCAGCCATACCGGGACTGGGGAGGGAGGTACGCAGTATTTT. Its protein product is CASSHTGTGEGGTQYF.

This clonotype was recorded at least ten times. The genes are TRBV7-2 and TRBJ1-6, with 9 bases matching TRBD1. This CDR3 has 17 residues. CDR1 is SGHTA, CDR2 FQGNSA, per germline. Losses at the gene ends were 5 bases for V and 6 bases for J; bases not matched to a gene: 11. This CDR3 reads CASSPRTGAGGNSPLHF. CDR3 DNA: TGTGCCAGCAGCCCGAGGACAGGGGCCGGGGGTAATTCACCCCTCCACTTT.